This T cell receptor beta chain was retrieved from a study of OX40 agonist ivuxolimab in advanced cancers. Sequencing was performed with immunoSEQ multiplex PCR; in TCRdb, only in-frame clones are kept and a portion is missing. The sample holds about 73,000 clones, roughly 80% seen once. The input for sequencing was CD4+ or CD8+ T cells sorted from blood, taken in a trial of the OX40 agonist ivuxolimab. The receptor was derived from an adult with an advanced solid tumor such as melanoma, head and neck, liver or kidney cancer.

CDR3 amino acids: CATSLLAREAFF. The CDR3 DNA reads as TGTGCCACCAGCCTGCTAGCCCGGGAAGCTTTCTTT. V is TRBV15 and J is TRBJ1-1, with unresolved D. The CDR3 consists of 12 residues. From germline, CDR1 is LNHNV and CDR2 YYDKDF (reference sequence). V was pared by 5 bases and J by 8 bases, with 12 bases between.